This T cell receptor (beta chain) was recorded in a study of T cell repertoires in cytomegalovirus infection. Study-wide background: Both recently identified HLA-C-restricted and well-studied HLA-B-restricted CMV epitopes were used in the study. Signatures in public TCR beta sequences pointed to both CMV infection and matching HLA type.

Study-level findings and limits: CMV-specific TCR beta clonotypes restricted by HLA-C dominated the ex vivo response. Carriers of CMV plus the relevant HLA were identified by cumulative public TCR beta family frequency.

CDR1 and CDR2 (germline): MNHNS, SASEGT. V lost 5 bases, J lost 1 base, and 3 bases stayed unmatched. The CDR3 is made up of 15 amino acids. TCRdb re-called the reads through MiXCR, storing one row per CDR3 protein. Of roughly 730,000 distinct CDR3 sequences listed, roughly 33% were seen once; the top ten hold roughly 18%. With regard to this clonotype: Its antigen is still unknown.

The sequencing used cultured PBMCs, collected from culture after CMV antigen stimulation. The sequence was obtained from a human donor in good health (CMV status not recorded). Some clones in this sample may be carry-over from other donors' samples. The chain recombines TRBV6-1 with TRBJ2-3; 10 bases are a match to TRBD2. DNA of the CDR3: TGTGCCAGCAGTAAGAGCGGGAGGGGCACAGATACGCAGTATTTT. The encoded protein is CASSKSGRGTDTQYF.